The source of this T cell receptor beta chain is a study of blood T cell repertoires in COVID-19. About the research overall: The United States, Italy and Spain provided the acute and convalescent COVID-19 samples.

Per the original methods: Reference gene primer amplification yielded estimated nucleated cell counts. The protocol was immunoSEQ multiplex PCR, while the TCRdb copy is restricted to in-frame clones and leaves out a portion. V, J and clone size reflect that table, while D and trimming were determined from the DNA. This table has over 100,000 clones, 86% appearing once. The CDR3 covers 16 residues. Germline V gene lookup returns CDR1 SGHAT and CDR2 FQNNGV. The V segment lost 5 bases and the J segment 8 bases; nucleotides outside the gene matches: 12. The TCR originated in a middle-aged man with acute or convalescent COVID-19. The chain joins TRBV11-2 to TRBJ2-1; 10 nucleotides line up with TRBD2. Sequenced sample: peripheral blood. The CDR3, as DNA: TGTGCCAGCAGCGCTAGCGGGGGAGGACCTAGGGATGAGCAGTTCTTC. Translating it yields CASSASGGGPRDEQFF.